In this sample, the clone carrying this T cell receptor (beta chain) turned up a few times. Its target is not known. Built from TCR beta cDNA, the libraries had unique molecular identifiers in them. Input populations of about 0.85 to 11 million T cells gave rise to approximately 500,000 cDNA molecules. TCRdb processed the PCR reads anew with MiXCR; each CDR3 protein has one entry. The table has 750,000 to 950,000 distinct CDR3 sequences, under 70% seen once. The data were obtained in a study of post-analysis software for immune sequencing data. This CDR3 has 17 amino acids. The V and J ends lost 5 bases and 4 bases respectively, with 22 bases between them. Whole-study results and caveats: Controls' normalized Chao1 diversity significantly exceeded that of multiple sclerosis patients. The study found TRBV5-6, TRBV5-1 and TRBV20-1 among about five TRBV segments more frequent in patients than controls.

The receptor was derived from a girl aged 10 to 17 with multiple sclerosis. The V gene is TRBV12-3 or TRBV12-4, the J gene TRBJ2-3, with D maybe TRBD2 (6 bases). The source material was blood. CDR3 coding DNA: TGTGCCAGCAGTCGTGACCAGGAGCGGGTAGGAGCAGATACGCAGTATTTT. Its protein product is CASSRDQERVGADTQYF.